The next 5 T cell receptor beta chains were all read from a single sample in a study of blood T cell repertoires in COVID-19. Generated by immunoSEQ multiplex PCR, the TCRdb table keeps only in-frame clones and is missing some. The table shows around 270,000 clones, with about 87% occurring only once. The specimen was peripheral blood. Receptor source: a woman aged 60-70 years with COVID-19, enrolled during active disease.

The V call is TRBV6-1, the J call TRBJ1-2; D remains ambiguous. Germline V gives CDR1 MNHNS, CDR2 SASEGT. The V end was cut by 2 bases, the J end by 2 bases, with 9 bases between. The CDR3 contains 14 residues. CDR3 bases: TGTGCCAGCAGTGAATTTGCAGTAAACTATGGCTACACCTTC. Translation: CASSEFAVNYGYTF.

This rearrangement joins TRBV28 to TRBJ2-1; tentatively, D is TRBD2 (6 bases). Trimming took 7 bases from V and 10 from J, leaving 8 bases between them. The germline CDR1 and CDR2 sequences are MDHEN and SYDVKM. This CDR3 region has 10 residues. For the CDR3, the DNA is TGTGCCAGCATGGGAGGCGAGCAGTTCTTC. Translation gives CASMGGEQFF.

This chain uses TRBV6-6 with TRBJ2-5; maybe TRBD2 (5 bases). Germline CDR1 MNHNY, CDR2 SVGAGI (reference sequence). Trimming left V 8 bases short and J 2 bases short, with 21 bases between. This CDR3 has 16 residues. The CDR3 spells CASQSKNGGAQETQYF. For the CDR3, the DNA is TGTGCCAGCCAATCGAAAAACGGAGGCGCTCAAGAGACCCAGTACTTC.

The chain is built from TRBV7-2 and TRBJ1-4; D is uncertain. The CDR3 length is 15 residues. V lost 0 bases and J lost 8, with 13 bases in between. The germline CDR1 and CDR2 sequences are SGHTA and FQGNSA. This chain's CDR3 is CASSLAGFGREKLFF. CDR3 coding DNA: TGTGCCAGCAGCTTAGCCGGGTTTGGGAGGGAAAAACTGTTTTTT. Together with reference TRBV7-2 and TRBJ1-4, the CDR3 gives the full variable domain: GAGVSQSPSNKVTEKGKDVELRCDPISGHTALYWYRQSLGQGLEFLIYFQGNSAPDKSGLPSDRFSAERTGGSVSTLTIQRTQQEDSAVYLCASSLAGFGREKLFFGSGTQLSVL.

CDR3 sequence (DNA): TGTGCCAGCAGGACTAGCGGTGGGACCCAGTACTTC. This gives the protein CASRTSGGTQYF. The V gene is TRBV6-5, the J gene TRBJ2-5; 9 nucleotides line up with TRBD2. This CDR3 has 12 residues. The ends lost 6 bases at V and 7 bases at J; junction bases unmatched: 3. Per germline, CDR1 MNHEY and CDR2 SVGAGI.